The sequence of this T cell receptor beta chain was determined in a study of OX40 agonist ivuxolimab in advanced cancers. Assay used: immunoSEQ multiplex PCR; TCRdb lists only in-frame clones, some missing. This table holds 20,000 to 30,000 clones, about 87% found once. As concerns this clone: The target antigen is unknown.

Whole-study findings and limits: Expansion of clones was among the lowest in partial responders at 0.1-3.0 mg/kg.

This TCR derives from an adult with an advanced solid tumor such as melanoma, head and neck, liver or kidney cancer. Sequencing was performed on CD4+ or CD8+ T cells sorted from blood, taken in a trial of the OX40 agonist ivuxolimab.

This CDR3 reads CAWEGQGNEKLFF. DNA for the CDR3: TGTGCCTGGGAGGGACAGGGGAATGAAAAACTGTTTTTT. This chain joins TRBV30 and TRBJ1-4, with 10 bases matching TRBD1. Germline CDR1 GTSNPN, CDR2 SVGIG (reference sequence). Losses at the gene ends were 5 bases for V and 5 bases for J; bases not matched to a gene: 2. The CDR3 contains 13 residues.